A selection of T cell receptor beta chains follows, all from one sample in a study of shared T cell receptors in the human thymus. Sequencing used immunoSEQ multiplex PCR; TCRdb keeps in-frame clones, though not all of them. Here the sample spans 540,000 or so clones, around 78% being singletons. The same specimen was also included in a second study, on human thymus T cells.

The material sequenced was thymocytes. All receptors derive from a boy under three years old with a congenital heart defect. Both conserved end residues are part of each CDR3. The D gene is left open where the match is weak. Some rows have no size entry. The others give once, few or many, or a class for an expanded clone.

d_gene: TRBD2; v_gene: TRBV18; abundance: -; j_gene: TRBJ2-5; CDR3nt: TGTGCCAGCTCACCCTTGGTTAGCGGGACCCAAGAGACCCAGTACTTC; CDR3aa: CASSPLVSGTQETQYF
d_gene: -; v_gene: TRBV29-1; abundance: -; j_gene: TRBJ1-4; CDR3nt: TGCAGCGTCGCGAGGGGGACGAATGAAAAACTGTTTTTT; CDR3aa: CSVARGTNEKLFF
d_gene: -; v_gene: TRBV5-5; abundance: -; j_gene: TRBJ1-5; CDR3nt: TGTGCCAGCAGCTCCCACCCGGGGGAGAAATATAGCAATCAGCCCCAGCATTTT; CDR3aa: CASSSHPGEKYSNQPQHF
d_gene: TRBD1; v_gene: TRBV28; abundance: few; j_gene: TRBJ1-3; CDR3nt: TGTGCCAGCAGTTTCTTAGCCCCGGGACAGGGCCTCTCTGGAAACACCATATATTTT; CDR3aa: CASSFLAPGQGLSGNTIYF
d_gene: -; v_gene: TRBV28; abundance: -; j_gene: TRBJ1-2; CDR3nt: TGTGCCAGCGGACAAAGGGCCTCTGGCTATGGCTACACCTTC; CDR3aa: CASGQRASGYGYTF
d_gene: TRBD2; v_gene: TRBV10-3; abundance: -; j_gene: TRBJ2-5; CDR3nt: TGTGCCATCAGTTTTAGCGGGAGAGGGACAGAGACCCAGTACTTC; CDR3aa: CAISFSGRGTETQYF
d_gene: TRBD1; v_gene: TRBV27; abundance: -; j_gene: TRBJ1-1; CDR3nt: TGTGCCAGCAGTCCCGGACAGGGAATGAACACTGAAGCTTTCTTT; CDR3aa: CASSPGQGMNTEAFF
d_gene: TRBD1; v_gene: TRBV6-1; abundance: -; j_gene: TRBJ2-7; CDR3nt: TGTGCCAGCAGTGGGGGGACAGCGAGGGGCGAGCAGTACTTC; CDR3aa: CASSGGTARGEQYF
d_gene: -; v_gene: TRBV25-1; abundance: once; j_gene: TRBJ2-1; CDR3nt: TGTGCCAGCAGTGATTCTATTACCTACAATGAGCAGTTCTTC; CDR3aa: CASSDSITYNEQFF
d_gene: -; v_gene: TRBV13; abundance: few; j_gene: TRBJ2-1; CDR3nt: TGTGCCAGCAGCCCTAGAACGGGACTTGAGTTCTTC; CDR3aa: CASSPRTGLEFF
d_gene: TRBD2; v_gene: TRBV27; abundance: -; j_gene: TRBJ2-1; CDR3nt: TGTGCCAGCGGACTAGCCCCCAATGAGCAGTTCTTC; CDR3aa: CASGLAPNEQFF
d_gene: TRBD2; v_gene: TRBV7-8; abundance: -; j_gene: TRBJ2-1; CDR3nt: TGTGCCAGCAGCTTAGCGTTTGGCGGGAGTCTCTACAATGAGCAGTTCTTC; CDR3aa: CASSLAFGGSLYNEQFF
d_gene: TRBD2; v_gene: TRBV30; abundance: few; j_gene: TRBJ2-1; CDR3nt: TGTGCCTGGACTAGCGGGAAAGATGAGCAGTTCTTC; CDR3aa: CAWTSGKDEQFF
d_gene: TRBD2; v_gene: TRBV10-3; abundance: -; j_gene: TRBJ2-7; CDR3nt: TGTGCCATCAGTCCTCCCCCGACTAGCGGGAGGGCACAATACGAGCAGTACTTC; CDR3aa: CAISPPPTSGRAQYEQYF
d_gene: TRBD1; v_gene: TRBV28; abundance: few; j_gene: TRBJ1-5; CDR3nt: TGTGCCAGCAGTTTATTTCGACAGGGGGGCAATCAGCCCCAGCATTTT; CDR3aa: CASSLFRQGGNQPQHF
d_gene: TRBD1; v_gene: TRBV7-3; abundance: -; j_gene: TRBJ2-7; CDR3nt: TGTGCCAGCAGCTCGTACACAGGGGACGAGCAGTACTTC; CDR3aa: CASSSYTGDEQYF
d_gene: TRBD2; v_gene: TRBV7-2; abundance: -; j_gene: TRBJ2-3; CDR3nt: TGTGCCAGCAGCGCAGTAGCGGGAGTGGATACGCAGTATTTT; CDR3aa: CASSAVAGVDTQYF
d_gene: -; v_gene: TRBV5-1; abundance: once; j_gene: TRBJ2-3; CDR3nt: TGCGCCAGCAGCTTGGGTGGGGCGGCAGATACGCAGTATTTT; CDR3aa: CASSLGGAADTQYF
d_gene: -; v_gene: TRBV12-5; abundance: -; j_gene: TRBJ1-1; CDR3nt: TGTGCTGTGGGGCAGCCGTCCACTGAAGCTTTCTTT; CDR3aa: CAVGQPSTEAFF
d_gene: -; v_gene: TRBV29-1; abundance: -; j_gene: TRBJ2-7; CDR3nt: TGCAGCGTTGAAGGCGTAGGGGTCCACGAGCAGTACTTC; CDR3aa: CSVEGVGVHEQYF
d_gene: TRBD1; v_gene: TRBV5-1; abundance: -; j_gene: TRBJ1-1; CDR3nt: TGCGCCAGCAGCTTGGCCCGGGACAGGGAACCCATGAACACTGAAGCTTTCTTT; CDR3aa: CASSLARDREPMNTEAFF
d_gene: TRBD2; v_gene: TRBV10-3; abundance: -; j_gene: TRBJ2-7; CDR3nt: TGTGCCATCAGTGACCCCGGGGCGGGAGGTTACGAGCAGTACTTC; CDR3aa: CAISDPGAGGYEQYF
d_gene: -; v_gene: TRBV28; abundance: few; j_gene: TRBJ1-1; CDR3nt: TGTGCCAGCAGTTTAGGGGGCGTGGAGACTGAAGCTTTCTTT; CDR3aa: CASSLGGVETEAFF
d_gene: -; v_gene: TRBV19; abundance: -; j_gene: TRBJ2-7; CDR3nt: TGTGCCAGTAGTATGCAACCTGGGAGCTCCTACGAGCAGTACTTC; CDR3aa: CASSMQPGSSYEQYF
d_gene: TRBD2; v_gene: TRBV7-9; abundance: -; j_gene: TRBJ2-1; CDR3nt: TGTGCCAGCAGCCATGGGACTAGCGGGAGGGCCGGCTACAATGAGCAGTTCTTC; CDR3aa: CASSHGTSGRAGYNEQFF
d_gene: TRBD2; v_gene: TRBV13; abundance: few; j_gene: TRBJ2-3; CDR3nt: TGTGCCAGCAGCGGAAAACCGGGACTAGCGACTATCTTAACCACAGATACGCAGTATTTT; CDR3aa: CASSGKPGLATILTTDTQYF